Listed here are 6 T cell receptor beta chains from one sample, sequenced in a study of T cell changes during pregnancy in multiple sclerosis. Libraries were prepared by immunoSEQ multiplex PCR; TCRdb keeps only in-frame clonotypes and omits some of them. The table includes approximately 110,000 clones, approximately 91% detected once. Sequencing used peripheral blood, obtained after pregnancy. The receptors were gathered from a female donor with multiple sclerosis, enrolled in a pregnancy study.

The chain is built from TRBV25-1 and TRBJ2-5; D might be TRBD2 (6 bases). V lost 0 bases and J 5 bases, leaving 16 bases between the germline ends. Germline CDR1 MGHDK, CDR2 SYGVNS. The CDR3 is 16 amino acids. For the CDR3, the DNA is TGTGCCAGCAGTGAATATGGGGGGAGATTGTCGGAGACCCAGTACTTC. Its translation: CASSEYGGRLSETQYF.

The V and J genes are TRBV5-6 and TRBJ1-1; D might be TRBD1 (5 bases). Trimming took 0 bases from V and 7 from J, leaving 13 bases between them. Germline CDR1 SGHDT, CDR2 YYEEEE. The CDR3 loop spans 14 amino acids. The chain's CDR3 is CASSLAGQGSEAFF. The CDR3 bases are TGTGCCAGCAGCTTGGCCGGTCAGGGTAGTGAAGCTTTCTTT.

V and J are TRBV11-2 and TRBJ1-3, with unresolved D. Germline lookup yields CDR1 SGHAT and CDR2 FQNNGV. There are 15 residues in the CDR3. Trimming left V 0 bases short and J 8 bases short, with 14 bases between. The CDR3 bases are TGTGCCAGCAGCTTAGATCCTGGAGCGGAGGACACCATATATTTT. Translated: CASSLDPGAEDTIYF.

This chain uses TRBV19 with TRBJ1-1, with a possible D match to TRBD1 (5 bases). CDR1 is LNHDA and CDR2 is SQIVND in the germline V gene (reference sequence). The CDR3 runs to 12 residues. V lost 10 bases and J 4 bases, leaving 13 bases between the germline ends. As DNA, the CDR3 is TGTGCCACGGGCTGGGGCGGCACTGAAGCTTTCTTT. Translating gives CATGWGGTEAFF.

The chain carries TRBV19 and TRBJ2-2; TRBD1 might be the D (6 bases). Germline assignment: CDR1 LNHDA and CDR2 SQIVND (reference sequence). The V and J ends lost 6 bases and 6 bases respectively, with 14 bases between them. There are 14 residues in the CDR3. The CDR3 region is CASSTGKVAGELFF. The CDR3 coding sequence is TGTGCCAGTAGCACAGGGAAGGTGGCCGGGGAGCTGTTTTTT.

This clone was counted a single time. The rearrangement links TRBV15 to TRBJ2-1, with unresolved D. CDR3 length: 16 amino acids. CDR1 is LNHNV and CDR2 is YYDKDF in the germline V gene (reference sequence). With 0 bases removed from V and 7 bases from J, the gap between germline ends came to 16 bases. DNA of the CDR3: TGTGCCACCAGCAGAGATAAACTTTCCTCCCCGAATGAGCAGTTCTTC. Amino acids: CATSRDKLSSPNEQFF.